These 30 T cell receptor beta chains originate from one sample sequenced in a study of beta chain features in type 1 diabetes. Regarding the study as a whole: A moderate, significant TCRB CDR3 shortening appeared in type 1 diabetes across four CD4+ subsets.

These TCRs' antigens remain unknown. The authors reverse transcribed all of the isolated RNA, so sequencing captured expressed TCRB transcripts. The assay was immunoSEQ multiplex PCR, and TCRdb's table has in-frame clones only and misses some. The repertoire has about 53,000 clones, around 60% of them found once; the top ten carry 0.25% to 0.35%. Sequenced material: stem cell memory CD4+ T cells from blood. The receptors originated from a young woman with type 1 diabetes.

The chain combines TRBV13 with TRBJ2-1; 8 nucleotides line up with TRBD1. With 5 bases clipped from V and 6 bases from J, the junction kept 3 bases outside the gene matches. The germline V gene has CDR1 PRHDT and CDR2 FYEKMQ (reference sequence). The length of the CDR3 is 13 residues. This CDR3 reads CASSPGQGNEQFF. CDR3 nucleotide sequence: TGTGCCAGCAGCCCTGGACAGGGCAATGAGCAGTTCTTC. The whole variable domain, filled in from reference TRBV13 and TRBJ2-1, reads AAGVIQSPRHLIKEKRETATLKCYPIPRHDTVYWYQQGPGQDPQFLISFYEKMQSDKGSIPDRFSAQQFSDYHSELNMSSLELGDSALYFCASSPGQGNEQFFGPGTRLTVL.

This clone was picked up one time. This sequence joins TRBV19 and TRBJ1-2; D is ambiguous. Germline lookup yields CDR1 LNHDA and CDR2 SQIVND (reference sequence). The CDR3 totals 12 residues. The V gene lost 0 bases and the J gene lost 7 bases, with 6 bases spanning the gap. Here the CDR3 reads CASSIDRGGYTF. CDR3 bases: TGTGCCAGTAGTATAGATCGGGGTGGCTACACCTTC.

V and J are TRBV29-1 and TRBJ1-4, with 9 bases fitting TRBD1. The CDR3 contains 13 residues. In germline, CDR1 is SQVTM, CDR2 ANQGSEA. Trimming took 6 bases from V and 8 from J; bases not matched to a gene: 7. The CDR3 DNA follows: TGCAGCGTCAACACAGGGGGCATCGAAAAACTGTTTTTT. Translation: CSVNTGGIEKLFF.

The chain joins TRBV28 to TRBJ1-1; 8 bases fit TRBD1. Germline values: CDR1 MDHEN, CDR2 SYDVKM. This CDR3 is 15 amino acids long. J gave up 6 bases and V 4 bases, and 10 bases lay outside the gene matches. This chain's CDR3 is CASSSPGTGRAEAFF. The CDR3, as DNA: TGTGCCAGCAGTTCGCCCGGGACAGGTCGAGCTGAAGCTTTCTTT.

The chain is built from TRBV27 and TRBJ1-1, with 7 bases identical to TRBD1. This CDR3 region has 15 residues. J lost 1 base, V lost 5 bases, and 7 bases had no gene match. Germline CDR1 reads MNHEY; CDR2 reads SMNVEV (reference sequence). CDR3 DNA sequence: TGTGCCAGCAGTGGCCGACAGGGTTGGAACACTGAAGCTTTCTTT. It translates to CASSGRQGWNTEAFF.

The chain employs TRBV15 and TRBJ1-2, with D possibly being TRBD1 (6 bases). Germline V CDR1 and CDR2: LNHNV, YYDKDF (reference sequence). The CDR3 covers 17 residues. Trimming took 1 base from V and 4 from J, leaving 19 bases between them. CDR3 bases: TGTGCCACCAGCAGAGGAGGACAAGGGCAAGGGGGCTATGGCTACACCTTC. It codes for CATSRGGQGQGGYGYTF.

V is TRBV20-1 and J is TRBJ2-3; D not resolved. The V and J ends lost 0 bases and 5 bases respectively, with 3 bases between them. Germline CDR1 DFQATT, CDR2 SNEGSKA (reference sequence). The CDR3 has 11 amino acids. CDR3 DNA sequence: TGCAGTGCTAGAGATCGAGATACGCAGTATTTT. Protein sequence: CSARDRDTQYF.

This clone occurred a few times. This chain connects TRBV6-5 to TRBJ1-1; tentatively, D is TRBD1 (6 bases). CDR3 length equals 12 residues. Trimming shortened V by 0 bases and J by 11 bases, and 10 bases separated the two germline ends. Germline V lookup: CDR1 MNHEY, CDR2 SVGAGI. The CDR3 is CASSYSRTAAFF. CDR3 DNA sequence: TGTGCCAGCAGTTACTCGAGGACAGCGGCTTTCTTT.

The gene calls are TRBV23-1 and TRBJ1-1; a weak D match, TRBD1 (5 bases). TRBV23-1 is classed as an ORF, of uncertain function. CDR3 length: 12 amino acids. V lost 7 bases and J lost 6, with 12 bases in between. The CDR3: CASTKGVPEAFF. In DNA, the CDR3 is TGCGCCAGCACGAAAGGGGTCCCTGAAGCTTTCTTT.

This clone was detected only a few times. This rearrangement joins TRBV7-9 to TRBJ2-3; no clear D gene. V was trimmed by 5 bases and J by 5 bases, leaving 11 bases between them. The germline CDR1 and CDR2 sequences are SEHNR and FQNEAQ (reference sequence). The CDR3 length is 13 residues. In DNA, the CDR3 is TGTGCCAGCAGCAAACAGCCAGGAGATACGCAGTATTTT. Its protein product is CASSKQPGDTQYF.

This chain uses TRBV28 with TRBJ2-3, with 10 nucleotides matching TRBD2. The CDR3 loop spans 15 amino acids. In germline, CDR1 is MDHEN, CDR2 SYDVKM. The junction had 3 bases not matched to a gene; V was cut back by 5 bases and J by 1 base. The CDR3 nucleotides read TGTGCCAGCAGTCACAGCGGGAGGGGCACAGATACGCAGTATTTT. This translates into CASSHSGRGTDTQYF.

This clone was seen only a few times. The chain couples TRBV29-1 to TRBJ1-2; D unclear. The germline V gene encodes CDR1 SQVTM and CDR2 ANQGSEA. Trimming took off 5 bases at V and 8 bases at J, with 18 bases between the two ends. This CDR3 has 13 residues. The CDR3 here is CSVPSPSLWGYTF. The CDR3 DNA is TGCAGCGTTCCGAGTCCCTCCTTATGGGGCTACACCTTC.

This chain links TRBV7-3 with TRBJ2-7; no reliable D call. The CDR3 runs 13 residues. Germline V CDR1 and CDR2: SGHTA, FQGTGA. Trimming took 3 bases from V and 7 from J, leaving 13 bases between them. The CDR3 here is CASSFGPEDEQYF. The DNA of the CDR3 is TGTGCCAGCAGCTTTGGGCCGGAAGATGAGCAGTACTTC.

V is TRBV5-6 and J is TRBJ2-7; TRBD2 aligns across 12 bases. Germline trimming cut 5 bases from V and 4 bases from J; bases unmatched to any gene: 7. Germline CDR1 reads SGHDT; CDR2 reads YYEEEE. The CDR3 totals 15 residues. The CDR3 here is CASSQTSGRLYEQYF. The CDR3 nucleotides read TGTGCCAGCAGTCAGACTAGCGGGAGATTATACGAGCAGTACTTC.

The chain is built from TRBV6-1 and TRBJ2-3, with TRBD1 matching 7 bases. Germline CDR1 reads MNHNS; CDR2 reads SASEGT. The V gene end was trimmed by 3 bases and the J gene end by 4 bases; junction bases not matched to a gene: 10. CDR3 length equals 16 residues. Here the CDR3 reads CASSEFRDSVPDTQYF. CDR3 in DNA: TGTGCCAGCAGTGAGTTCCGGGACAGCGTACCAGATACGCAGTATTTT.

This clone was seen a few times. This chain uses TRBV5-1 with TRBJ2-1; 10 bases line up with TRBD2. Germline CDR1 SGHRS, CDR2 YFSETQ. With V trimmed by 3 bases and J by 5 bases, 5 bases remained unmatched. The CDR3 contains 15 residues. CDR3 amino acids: CASSSLAGVDNEQFF. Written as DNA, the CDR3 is TGCGCCAGCAGCTCCCTAGCGGGAGTAGACAATGAGCAGTTCTTC.

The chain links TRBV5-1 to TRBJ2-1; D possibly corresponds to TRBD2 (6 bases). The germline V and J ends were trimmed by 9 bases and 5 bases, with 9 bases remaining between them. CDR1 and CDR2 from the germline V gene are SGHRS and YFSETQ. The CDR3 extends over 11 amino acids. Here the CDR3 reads CATAGHNEQFF. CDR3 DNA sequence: TGCGCCACCGCGGGGCACAATGAGCAGTTCTTC.

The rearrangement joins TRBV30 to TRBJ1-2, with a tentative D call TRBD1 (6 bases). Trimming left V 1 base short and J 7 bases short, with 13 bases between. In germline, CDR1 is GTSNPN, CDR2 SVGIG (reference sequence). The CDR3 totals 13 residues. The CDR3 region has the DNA TGTGCCTGGAGTGACTGGACAGTTGCTGGCTACACCTTC. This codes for CAWSDWTVAGYTF.

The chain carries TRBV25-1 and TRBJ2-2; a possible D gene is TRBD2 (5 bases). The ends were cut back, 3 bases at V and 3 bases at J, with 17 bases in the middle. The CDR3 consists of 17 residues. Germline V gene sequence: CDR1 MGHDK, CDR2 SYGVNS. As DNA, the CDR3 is TGTGCCAGCAGTGACCTACCCCTAGGAGCGGACACCGGGGAGCTGTTTTTT. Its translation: CASSDLPLGADTGELFF.

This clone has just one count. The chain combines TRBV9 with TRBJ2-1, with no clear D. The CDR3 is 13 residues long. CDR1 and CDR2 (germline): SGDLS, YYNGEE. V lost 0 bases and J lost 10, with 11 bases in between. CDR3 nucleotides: TGTGCCAGCAGCGTAGACGGTGCCGGGGAGCAGTTCTTC. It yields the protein CASSVDGAGEQFF.

DNA for the CDR3: TGTGCCAGCACCAAAAACACTGAAGCTTTCTTT. This sequence encodes CASTKNTEAFF. The chain has TRBV6-1 and TRBJ1-1; no firm D call. The V end was cut by 7 bases, the J end by 2 bases, with 5 bases between. There are 11 residues in the CDR3. The germline CDR1 and CDR2 sequences are MNHNS and SASEGT.

The CDR3 DNA reads TGCAGCGTCTCTAGGAACAATGAGCAGTTCTTC. Its protein product is CSVSRNNEQFF. The V and J genes are TRBV20-1 and TRBJ2-1; D gene uncertain. The CDR3 runs to 11 residues. From germline, CDR1 is DFQATT and CDR2 SNEGSKA (reference sequence).

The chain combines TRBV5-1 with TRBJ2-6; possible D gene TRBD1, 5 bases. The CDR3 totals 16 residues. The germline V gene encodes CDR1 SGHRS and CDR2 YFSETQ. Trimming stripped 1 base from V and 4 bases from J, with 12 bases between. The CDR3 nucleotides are TGCGCCAGCAGCTTGAGCAGGGTCACCGGGGCCAACGTCCTGACTTTC. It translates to CASSLSRVTGANVLTF.

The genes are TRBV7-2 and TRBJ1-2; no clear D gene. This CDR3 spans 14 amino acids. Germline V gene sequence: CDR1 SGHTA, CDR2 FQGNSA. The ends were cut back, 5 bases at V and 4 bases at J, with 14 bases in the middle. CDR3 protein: CASSPREGAYGYTF. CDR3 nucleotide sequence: TGTGCCAGCAGCCCGCGAGAGGGAGCCTATGGCTACACCTTC.

DNA for the CDR3: TGTGCCAGCCAGCCAAGACTAGCGGGGGACAATGAGCAGTTCTTC. This encodes CASQPRLAGDNEQFF. The chain uses TRBV2 and TRBJ2-1; 12 bases are a match to TRBD2. The CDR3 totals 15 residues. With 8 bases clipped from V and 5 bases from J, the junction kept 7 bases outside the gene matches. From germline, CDR1 is SNHLY and CDR2 FYNNEI.

CDR3 nucleotide sequence: TGTGCCAGCAGCTATGTGGGAGGAGAGACCCAGTACTTC. Translation gives CASSYVGGETQYF. The chain joins TRBV7-2 to TRBJ2-5; tentatively, D is TRBD2 (6 bases). Germline V gene lookup returns CDR1 SGHTA and CDR2 FQGNSA. The CDR3 is made up of 13 amino acids. Trimming stripped 4 bases from V and 4 bases from J, with 10 bases between. The full variable domain, with the rest looked up from reference TRBV7-2 and TRBJ2-5, is GAGVSQSPSNKVTEKGKDVELRCDPISGHTALYWYRQSLGQGLEFLIYFQGNSAPDKSGLPSDRFSAERTGGSVSTLTIQRTQQEDSAVYLCASSYVGGETQYFGPGTRLLVL.

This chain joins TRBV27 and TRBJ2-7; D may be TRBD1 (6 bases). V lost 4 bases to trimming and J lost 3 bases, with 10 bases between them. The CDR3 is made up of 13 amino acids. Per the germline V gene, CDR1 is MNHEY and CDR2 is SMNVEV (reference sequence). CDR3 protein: CASSYVDSYEQYF. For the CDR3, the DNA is TGTGCCAGCAGTTACGTGGACAGCTACGAGCAGTACTTC.

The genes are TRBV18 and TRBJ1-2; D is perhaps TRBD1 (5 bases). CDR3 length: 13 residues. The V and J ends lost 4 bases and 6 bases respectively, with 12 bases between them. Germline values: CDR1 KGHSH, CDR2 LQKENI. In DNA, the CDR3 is TGTGCCAGCTCACGGGACGGCGGGGATGGCTACACCTTC. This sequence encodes CASSRDGGDGYTF.

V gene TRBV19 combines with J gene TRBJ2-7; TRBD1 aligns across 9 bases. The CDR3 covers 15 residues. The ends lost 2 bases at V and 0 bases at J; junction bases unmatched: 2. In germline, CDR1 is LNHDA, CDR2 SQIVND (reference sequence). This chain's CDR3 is CASSILGQGSYEQYF. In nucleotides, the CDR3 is TGTGCCAGTAGTATATTGGGACAGGGCTCCTACGAGCAGTACTTC.

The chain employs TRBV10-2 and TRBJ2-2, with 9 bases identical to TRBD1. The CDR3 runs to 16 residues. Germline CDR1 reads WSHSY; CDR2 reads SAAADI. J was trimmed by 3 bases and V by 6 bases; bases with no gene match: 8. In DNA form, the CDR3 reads TGCGCCAGCAGAGTCCCGGGACAGGGATACACCGGGGAGCTGTTTTTT. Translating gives CASRVPGQGYTGELFF.